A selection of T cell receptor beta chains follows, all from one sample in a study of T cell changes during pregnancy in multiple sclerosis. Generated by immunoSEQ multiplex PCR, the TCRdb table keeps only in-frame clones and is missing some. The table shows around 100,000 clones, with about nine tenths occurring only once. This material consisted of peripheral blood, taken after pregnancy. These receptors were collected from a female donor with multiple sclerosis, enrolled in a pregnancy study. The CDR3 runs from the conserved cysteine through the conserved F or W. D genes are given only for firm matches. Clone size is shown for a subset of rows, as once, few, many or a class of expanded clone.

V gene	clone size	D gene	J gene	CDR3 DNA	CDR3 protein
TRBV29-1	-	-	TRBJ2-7	TGCAGCGCCGCGAGTCAGGGGCTGTACGAGCAGTACTTC	CSAASQGLYEQYF
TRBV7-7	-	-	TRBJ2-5	TGTGCTAGCAGCCCGTACCTGCGAGAGACCCAGTACTTC	CASSPYLRETQYF
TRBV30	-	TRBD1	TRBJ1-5	TGTGCCTGGAGTGTATCCTTGACAGGGGCGCGTGGGCAGCCCCAGCATTTT	CAWSVSLTGARGQPQHF
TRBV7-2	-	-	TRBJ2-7	TGTGCCAGCAGCCCCGGGGCGGGGCGCTCGACTACCTACGAGCAGTACTTC	CASSPGAGRSTTYEQYF
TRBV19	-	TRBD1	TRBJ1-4	TGTGCCAGTAGTATAGGGACAGGGAGCGTTGAAAAACTGTTTTTT	CASSIGTGSVEKLFF
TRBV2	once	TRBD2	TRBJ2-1	TGTGCCAGCATGCAGCGGGGGGGGAGCTCCTACAATGAGCAGTTCTTC	CASMQRGGSSYNEQFF
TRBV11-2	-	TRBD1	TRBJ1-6	TGTGCCAGCAGGCAGACAGGGGAGCATAATTCACCCCTCCACTTT	CASRQTGEHNSPLHF
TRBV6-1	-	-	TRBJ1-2	TGTGCCAGCAGTCGAGAGGGAGTGGATGGCTACACCTTC	CASSREGVDGYTF
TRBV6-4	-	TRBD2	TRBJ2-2	TGTGCCAGCAGTTCGCTAGCGGGAGTGAGCACCGGGGAGCTGTTTTTT	CASSSLAGVSTGELFF
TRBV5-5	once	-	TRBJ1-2	TGTGCCAGCAGCTTGGCACAGGGTCGCTACACCTTC	CASSLAQGRYTF
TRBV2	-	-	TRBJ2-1	TGTGCCAGCAGTGGAGCGGCCAGCAATGAGCAGTTCTTC	CASSGAASNEQFF
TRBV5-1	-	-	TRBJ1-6	TGCGCCAGCAGCGGAACGTGGAGTTCGCCGACTTCACCCCTCCACTTT	CASSGTWSSPTSPLHF
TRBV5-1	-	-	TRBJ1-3	TGCGCCAGCAGCTTAGACAGTACCCGGGGAAACACCATATATTTT	CASSLDSTRGNTIYF
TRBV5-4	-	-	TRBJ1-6	TGTGCCAGCAGCCCGGGAGGGGCTCCAAAGGGTTCACCCCTCCACTTT	CASSPGGAPKGSPLHF
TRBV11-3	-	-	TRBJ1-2	TGTGCCAGCAGCCACCAGACGGGTTCTGGTGGCTACACCTTC	CASSHQTGSGGYTF
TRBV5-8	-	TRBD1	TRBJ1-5	TGTGCCAGCAGCAGCCGACAGGGATGGTCAAATCAGCCCCAGCATTTT	CASSSRQGWSNQPQHF
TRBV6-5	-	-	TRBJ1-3	TGTGCCAGCAGAATGACGGGCTCTGGAAACACCATATATTTT	CASRMTGSGNTIYF
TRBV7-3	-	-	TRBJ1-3	TGTGCCAGCAGCTTATCACGGAGTGGAGCTGGAAACACCATATATTTT	CASSLSRSGAGNTIYF
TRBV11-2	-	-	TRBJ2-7	TGTGCCAGCAGCCCGCCCCACGAGTCTTTCCCCTACGAGCAGTACTTC	CASSPPHESFPYEQYF
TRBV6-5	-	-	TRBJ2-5	TGTGCCAGCAGTTATGGGGGGGCGGACCAAGAGACCCAGTACTTC	CASSYGGADQETQYF
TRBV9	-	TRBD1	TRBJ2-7	TGTGCCAGCAGCCCCCCAGGGGGCTACGAGCAGTACTTC	CASSPPGGYEQYF
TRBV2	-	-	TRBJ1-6	TGTGCCAGCATGTCCCGGTGGGGGGAGTCCTATAATTCACCCCTCCACTTT	CASMSRWGESYNSPLHF
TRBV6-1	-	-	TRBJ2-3	TGTGCCAGCAGGTGGCCGACAGGTGCAGATACGCAGTATTTT	CASRWPTGADTQYF
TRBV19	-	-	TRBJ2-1	TGTGCCAGTAGTATTCCGACAGGCTACAATGAGCAGTTCTTC	CASSIPTGYNEQFF
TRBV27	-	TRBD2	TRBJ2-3	TGTGCCAGCAGTTTGGGGATAGCGGGAGGGTACACAGATACGCAGTATTTT	CASSLGIAGGYTDTQYF
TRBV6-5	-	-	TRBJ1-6	TGTGCCAGCAGTTACTCGGAGAAGCCCTATAATTCACCCCTCCACTTT	CASSYSEKPYNSPLHF
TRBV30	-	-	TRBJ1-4	TGTGCCTGGAGTGTAGCGGGCCGCACGGGTGAAAAACTGTTTTTT	CAWSVAGRTGEKLFF
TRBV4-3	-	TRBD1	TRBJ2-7	TGCGCCAGCAGCCAAGGGGGAACAGGGGGCTTCCACGAGCAGTACTTC	CASSQGGTGGFHEQYF
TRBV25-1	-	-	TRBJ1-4	TGTGCCAGCAGTGATGTCAGTTCCAGTCCCAATGAAAAACTGTTTTTT	CASSDVSSSPNEKLFF
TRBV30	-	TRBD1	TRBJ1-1	TGTGCCTGGAGTAAGGGACAGGGGATGAACACTGAAGCTTTCTTT	CAWSKGQGMNTEAFF
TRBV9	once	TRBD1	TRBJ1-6	TGTGCCAGCAGCGGGGGACAGGGGGGTAATTCACCCCTCCACTTT	CASSGGQGGNSPLHF
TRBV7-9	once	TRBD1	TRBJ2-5	TGTGCCAGCAGTTCCCTAGGGACAGGGAGGGAGACCCAGTACTTC	CASSSLGTGRETQYF
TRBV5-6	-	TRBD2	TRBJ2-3	TGTGCCAGCAGCTGGGGACTAGCGGCTAGCACAGATACGCAGTATTTT	CASSWGLAASTDTQYF
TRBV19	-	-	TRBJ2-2	TGTGCCAGTAGTAGGACAGTGAACACCGGGGAGCTGTTTTTT	CASSRTVNTGELFF
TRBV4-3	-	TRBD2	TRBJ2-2	TGCGCCAGCAGCCAAGATCGGGGCGAGCGGGGGAACACCGGGGAGCTGTTTTTT	CASSQDRGERGNTGELFF
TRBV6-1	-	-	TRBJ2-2	TGTGCCAGCAGTGCGGGTTTGGGTATTCCCCGGGAGCTGTTTTTT	CASSAGLGIPRELFF
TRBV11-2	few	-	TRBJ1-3	TGTGCCAGCAGCTTCGTCTTCCCCAGGGGCGCGTCTGGAAACACCATATATTTT	CASSFVFPRGASGNTIYF
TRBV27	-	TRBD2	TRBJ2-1	TGTGCCAGCAGCTCCAGGACTAGCGGGGTCTATGAGCAGTTCTTC	CASSSRTSGVYEQFF
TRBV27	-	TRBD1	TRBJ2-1	TGTGCCAGCAGTTGGCCGGGACAGGGTAGCAATGAGCAGTTCTTC	CASSWPGQGSNEQFF
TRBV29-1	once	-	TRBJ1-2	TGCAGCGTTGAAGAGACGGACAGACTCTATGGCTACACCTTC	CSVEETDRLYGYTF
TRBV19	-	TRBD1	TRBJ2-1	TGTGCCAGTAGTATCGGACAGGGTCGGTCCTACAATGAGCAGTTCTTC	CASSIGQGRSYNEQFF
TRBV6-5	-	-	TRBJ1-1	TGTGCCAGCAGTCGACTTTTGGGGCCGAACACTGAAGCTTTCTTT	CASSRLLGPNTEAFF
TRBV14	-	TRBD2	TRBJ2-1	TGTGCCAGCAGCCAAGCCAGACTAGCGGGCAATGAGCAGTTCTTC	CASSQARLAGNEQFF
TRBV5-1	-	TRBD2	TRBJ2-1	TGCGCCAGCAGCTTGGATGGCGGGAGGGCGGCTGAGCAGTTCTTC	CASSLDGGRAAEQFF